The 27 T cell receptor beta chains listed next were all sequenced from one sample in a study of cytomegalovirus exposure and HLA in healthy donors. The PCR employed 60 Vbeta primers together with 13 Jbeta primers. Clones were sequenced by immunoSEQ multiplex PCR, and TCRdb holds only the in-frame ones, with some missing. The sample contains a few hundred thousand clones, 70% to 90% of which appear only once. The material sequenced was PBMCs. The receptors here all came from a man aged 25-45 years in good health and CMV-seronegative.

This chain links TRBV7-9 with TRBJ1-4; D gene ambiguous. The germline V gene encodes CDR1 SEHNR and CDR2 FQNEAQ (reference sequence). CDR3 length: 12 residues. V shed 7 bases and J shed 11 bases, with 14 bases lying between them. For the CDR3, the DNA is TGTGCCAGCACCTTTACCGCCGAGAAACTGTTTTTT. Its protein is CASTFTAEKLFF.

This sequence joins TRBV6-5 and TRBJ2-5; D is unresolved. Trimming shortened V by 5 bases and J by 2 bases, and 12 bases separated the two germline ends. Germline lookup yields CDR1 MNHEY and CDR2 SVGAGI. CDR3 length: 14 residues. The DNA for the CDR3 is TGTGCCAGCAGTCTGTCCGGGTTACAAGAGACCCAGTACTTC. Encoded protein: CASSLSGLQETQYF.

The chain recombines TRBV5-4 with TRBJ1-1; no definite D call. The CDR3 is 12 amino acids. V gave up 7 bases and J gave up 1 base, with 8 bases separating them. Germline CDR1 SGHNT, CDR2 YYREEE (reference sequence). The CDR3 is CASRLTNTEAFF. The CDR3 DNA is TGTGCCAGCCGACTAACGAACACTGAAGCTTTCTTT.

V gene TRBV14 combines with J gene TRBJ2-2, with a tentative D call TRBD2 (5 bases). CDR1 SGHDN and CDR2 FVKESK come from the germline V gene. With 4 bases removed from V and 5 bases from J, the gap between germline ends came to 14 bases. CDR3 size: 15 residues. The CDR3 bases are TGTGCCAGCAGCCCGATTTGGACTGCTACCGGGGAGCTGTTTTTT. Translated, it gives CASSPIWTATGELFF.

This chain connects TRBV27 to TRBJ2-7; D is uncertain. V was pared by 0 bases and J by 3 bases, with 6 bases between. This CDR3 region has 13 residues. Per the germline V gene, CDR1 is MNHEY and CDR2 is SMNVEV (reference sequence). The CDR3: CASSLSSGYEQYF. CDR3 in DNA: TGTGCCAGCAGTTTATCGTCCGGCTACGAGCAGTACTTC.

The chain carries TRBV2 and TRBJ1-1; TRBD1 aligns across 8 bases. This CDR3 spans 16 amino acids. Germline-derived CDR1 and CDR2 are SNHLY and FYNNEI. Losses at the gene ends were 7 bases for V and 5 bases for J; bases not matched to a gene: 15. The CDR3 is CASILRTGRRTTEAFF. CDR3 DNA sequence: TGTGCCAGCATCCTTCGGACAGGGAGGAGGACAACTGAAGCTTTCTTT.

The chain recombines TRBV6-5 with TRBJ2-7, with a possible D match to TRBD2 (5 bases). V dropped 6 bases and J dropped 0 bases, with 15 bases sitting between them. The CDR3 covers 15 residues. The V gene's germline CDR1 is MNHEY and CDR2 SVGAGI. The CDR3 spells CASSSSDSSSYEQYF. CDR3 nucleotides: TGTGCCAGCAGCTCATCGGACTCGAGCTCCTACGAGCAGTACTTC.

This sequence joins TRBV13 and TRBJ1-2, with 11 nucleotides matching TRBD1. J was trimmed by 6 bases and V by 4 bases; bases with no gene match: 4. Germline CDR1 PRHDT, CDR2 FYEKMQ (reference sequence). This CDR3 spans 14 amino acids. The chain's CDR3 is CASSSDRGLNGYTF. The CDR3 nucleotides read TGTGCCAGCAGCTCGGACAGGGGGCTGAATGGCTACACCTTC.

The chain joins TRBV5-1 to TRBJ2-3; D might be TRBD2 (6 bases). There are 16 residues in the CDR3. V was clipped by 0 bases and J by 6 bases, with 17 bases between them. Germline assignment: CDR1 SGHRS and CDR2 YFSETQ. This chain's CDR3 is CASSLESWGGGDTQYF. The CDR3 DNA reads as TGCGCCAGCAGCTTGGAGTCTTGGGGAGGAGGCGATACGCAGTATTTT.

The genes are TRBV7-3 and TRBJ1-3; a possible D gene is TRBD1 (5 bases). V was cut by 4 bases and J by 0 bases, with 10 bases left in between. Germline CDR1 and CDR2: SGHTA and FQGTGA. The CDR3 totals 15 residues. The CDR3 here is CASSSSRASGNTIYF. The DNA for the CDR3 is TGTGCCAGCAGCTCCTCCAGGGCCTCTGGAAACACCATATATTTT.

The chain couples TRBV10-3 to TRBJ2-3; no reliable D call. Trimming pared 8 bases from V and 5 bases from J, leaving 8 bases between. CDR1 and CDR2 (germline): ENHRY, SYGVKD. This CDR3 region has 11 residues. The CDR3 DNA follows: TGTGCCATCCGCGCCCGAGATACGCAGTATTTT. Its protein is CAIRARDTQYF.

This clone occurred a few times. CDR3 bases: TGTGCCAGCAGTCACAGGGTTCGGTACGAGCAGTACTTC. Translating gives CASSHRVRYEQYF. The chain links TRBV28 to TRBJ2-7; D is possibly TRBD1 (6 bases). Germline V lookup: CDR1 MDHEN, CDR2 SYDVKM. This CDR3 region has 13 residues. V lost 5 bases to trimming and J lost 4 bases, with 12 bases between them. The entire variable domain, with the rest obtained from reference TRBV28 and TRBJ2-7, is as follows: DVKVTQSSRYLVKRTGEKVFLECVQDMDHENMFWYRQDPGLGLRLIYFSYDVKMKEKGDIPEGYSVSREKKERFSLILESASTNQTSMYLCASSHRVRYEQYFGPGTRLTVT.

J is TRBJ2-2 and V is TRBV7-9; perhaps TRBD2 as D (6 bases). Germline V gene lookup returns CDR1 SEHNR and CDR2 FQNEAQ (reference sequence). The germline V and J ends were trimmed by 1 base and 10 bases, with 7 bases remaining between them. The CDR3 length is 12 residues. In DNA form, the CDR3 reads TGTGCCAGCAGCTTAGGGAGGGTGGAGCTGTTTTTT. Translated: CASSLGRVELFF.

The chain uses TRBV28 and TRBJ1-2, with D possibly matching TRBD1 (5 bases). Germline CDR1 MDHEN, CDR2 SYDVKM. The V end lost 0 bases, the J end lost 4 bases, and 12 bases lay between the germline ends. The CDR3 is 15 amino acids. The CDR3 here is CASSLWGREAYGYTF. DNA for the CDR3: TGTGCCAGCAGTTTATGGGGCAGGGAAGCCTATGGCTACACCTTC.

The V and J genes are TRBV4-1 and TRBJ2-7, with a weak D call TRBD2 (6 bases). The CDR3 totals 16 residues. Trimming removed 2 bases at V and 4 bases at J, with 18 bases between. Germline V gene sequence: CDR1 MGHRA, CDR2 YSYEKL. In DNA form, the CDR3 reads TGCGCCAGCAGCCAACAAACGACTAGAAGCACGTACGAGCAGTACTTC. Its protein product is CASSQQTTRSTYEQYF.

This sequence joins TRBV5-1 and TRBJ2-2; 16 bases are shared with TRBD2. Germline CDR1 and CDR2: SGHRS and YFSETQ. CDR3 length: 18 residues. Trimming cost V 5 bases and J 6 bases; bases outside gene matches: 10. The CDR3 reads CASRSSGTSGGASGELFF. CDR3 bases: TGCGCCAGCAGATCATCCGGGACTAGCGGGGGGGCCTCCGGGGAGCTGTTTTTT.

Remarks on this clone: One end of the junction is discordant with germline, which a read error may explain. The rearrangement links TRBV7-9 to TRBJ2-7; no firm D call. CDR1 SEHNR and CDR2 FQNEAQ come from the germline V gene (reference sequence). CDR3 length: 12 amino acids. Here the CDR3 reads CSSSLTPYEQYF. The CDR3 bases are TGTTCCAGCAGCTTAACTCCCTACGAGCAGTACTTC. Full variable domain (remainder filled in from reference TRBV7-9 and TRBJ2-7): DTGVSQNPRHKITKRGQNVTFRCDPISEHNRLYWYRQTLGQGPEFLTYFQNEAQLEKSRLLSDRFSAERPKGSFSTLEIQRTEQGDSAMYLCSSSLTPYEQYFGPGTRLTVT.

V and J are TRBV7-9 and TRBJ1-3; TRBD1 is a possible D gene (5 bases). The CDR3 covers 15 residues. Germline V lookup: CDR1 SEHNR, CDR2 FQNEAQ (reference sequence). V lost 3 bases and J 1 base, leaving 10 bases between the germline ends. CDR3 nucleotide sequence: TGTGCCAGCAGCTTTTCGGCAGGGTCTGGAAACACCATATATTTT. Translated, it gives CASSFSAGSGNTIYF.

The chain is built from TRBV5-1 and TRBJ1-4; D remains unclear. The CDR3 extends over 14 amino acids. V was clipped by 2 bases and J by 3 bases, with 8 bases between them. CDR1 is SGHRS and CDR2 is YFSETQ in the germline V gene. DNA of the CDR3: TGCGCCAGCAGCTTTGATAGCGCTAATGAAAAACTGTTTTTT. This encodes CASSFDSANEKLFF.

This chain links TRBV2 with TRBJ2-7, with D possibly TRBD1 on 5 matching bases. Germline CDR1 and CDR2: SNHLY and FYNNEI. Trimming took off 6 bases at V and 3 bases at J, with 12 bases between the two ends. The CDR3 covers 13 residues. The CDR3 loop is CASSDSTRYEQYF. DNA for the CDR3: TGTGCCAGCAGCGACAGTACTCGCTACGAGCAGTACTTC.

This clone showed up just once. One end of the junction varies from germline; a read error may be responsible. The J gene is TRBJ2-6, the V gene TRBV7-9; TRBD1 is a possible D gene (5 bases). The CDR3 runs 15 residues. Germline V gene lookup returns CDR1 SEHNR and CDR2 FQNEAQ (reference sequence). The CDR3 region has the DNA TGTGCCAGCAGCTTAGTCGGAGATGGGGCCAGCGTCCTGACTTTC. Residues: CASSLVGDGASVLTF.

This clone was observed a few times. The rearrangement uses TRBV2 and TRBJ2-5; 9 nucleotides line up with TRBD2. The CDR3 length is 15 residues. In germline, CDR1 is SNHLY, CDR2 FYNNEI. V shed 6 bases and J 6 bases; nucleotides not matched to a gene: 11. CDR3 sequence (DNA): TGTGCCAGCAGCTCACTCGGGCGGGGGGGCAAGACCCAGTACTTC. Protein product: CASSSLGRGGKTQYF. Filled out from reference TRBV2 and TRBJ2-5, the complete variable domain reads EPEVTQTPSHQVTQMGQEVILRCVPISNHLYFYWYRQILGQKVEFLVSFYNNEISEKSEIFDDQFSVERPDGSNFTLKIRSTKLEDSAMYFCASSSLGRGGKTQYFGPGTRLLVL.

The V call is TRBV14, the J call TRBJ1-3; D ambiguous. Germline values: CDR1 SGHDN, CDR2 FVKESK. V lost 2 bases, J lost 8 bases, and 10 bases lay in between. The CDR3 is 13 residues long. Here the CDR3 reads CASSQIPDYTIYF. For the CDR3, the DNA is TGTGCCAGCAGCCAAATCCCAGATTACACCATATATTTT.

The chain links TRBV5-1 to TRBJ2-3; 9 bases align to TRBD1. This CDR3 is 15 amino acids long. Germline CDR1 SGHRS, CDR2 YFSETQ. J lost 0 bases, V lost 4 bases, and 3 bases had no gene match. The CDR3 bases are TGCGCCAGCAGCCTACAGGGGGCGAGCACAGATACGCAGTATTTT. Protein sequence: CASSLQGASTDTQYF.

A few counts support this clone. The CDR3 reads CASSSLTGSTQYF. The CDR3 DNA follows: TGTGCCAGCAGCTCATTGACAGGGAGTACGCAGTATTTT. The chain carries TRBV7-9 and TRBJ2-3; 7 bases align to TRBD1. V dropped 4 bases and J dropped 8; count of bases not matched to a gene: 6. Germline V gene sequence: CDR1 SEHNR, CDR2 FQNEAQ (reference sequence). The CDR3 is 13 amino acids.

The chain links TRBV7-2 to TRBJ1-4; D uncertain. This CDR3 has 13 amino acids. Germline V gene sequence: CDR1 SGHTA, CDR2 FQGNSA. Trimming took off 3 bases at V and 8 bases at J, with 10 bases between the two ends. The CDR3 bases are TGTGCCAGCAGCTTCGGCCCGGGAGAAAAACTGTTTTTT. This translates into CASSFGPGEKLFF.

There are a few counts of this clone. The chain carries TRBV5-8 and TRBJ1-3, with D possibly being TRBD1 (5 bases). V was clipped by 3 bases and J by 1 base, with 11 bases between them. The CDR3 is made up of 15 amino acids. CDR1 SGHTS and CDR2 YDEGEE come from the germline V gene. This CDR3 is CASSWRRTSGNTIYF. CDR3 sequence (DNA): TGTGCCAGCAGCTGGAGAAGGACATCTGGAAACACCATATATTTT.